Presented here are 2 T cell receptor beta chains from one specimen sequenced in a study of CD8+ T cells in alopecia areata. Following RNA extraction, reverse transcription yielded cDNA that acted as the sequencing template. Profiled with immunoSEQ multiplex PCR; TCRdb holds only in-frame clones, not every one. The table records about 180,000 clones, 63% of them present only once. Sample: CD4+ T cells sorted from blood, taken at week 0. Receptor source: a human donor with alopecia areata.

The rearrangement joins TRBV29-1 to TRBJ1-1; D gene ambiguous. The CDR3 spans 10 residues. V gave up 4 bases and J gave up 3 bases, with 3 bases separating them. Germline V CDR1 and CDR2: SQVTM, ANQGSEA. The CDR3 loop reads CSVAHTEAFF. CDR3 nucleotide sequence: TGCAGCGTTGCCCACACTGAAGCTTTCTTT.

The table lists this clone with a count of one. V gene TRBV25-1 combines with J gene TRBJ1-1; TRBD1 aligns across 9 bases. Trimming removed 6 bases from V and 5 bases from J; junction bases left unmatched: 4. The germline gives CDR1 MGHDK, CDR2 SYGVNS. This CDR3 region has 13 residues. In DNA form, the CDR3 reads TGTGCCAGCAGGGGACAGGGAGGGACTGAAGCTTTCTTT. It codes for CASRGQGGTEAFF.